The 2 T cell receptor beta chains below come from one sample, sequenced in a study of blood T cell repertoires in COVID-19. Sequenced by immunoSEQ multiplex PCR; TCRdb stores in-frame clones only, minus some. The sample records over 120,000 clones, roughly 84% being singletons. The sequenced sample was peripheral blood. These receptor sequences come from a woman aged 55 to 70 with acute or convalescent COVID-19.

V usage is TRBV27 and J usage is TRBJ2-2; 9 bases are shared with TRBD1. Germline V gene sequence: CDR1 MNHEY, CDR2 SMNVEV (reference sequence). V trimming: 10 bases; J trimming: 9 bases; junction bases outside the gene matches: 18. This CDR3 has 16 amino acids. The CDR3 nucleotides read TGTGCCAACTATACTAAATCGGGACAGGGCGGTCGGGAGCTGTTTTTT. As protein: CANYTKSGQGGRELFF.

V and J are TRBV28 and TRBJ2-7; maybe TRBD2 (6 bases). The CDR3 length is 18 residues. From germline, CDR1 is MDHEN and CDR2 SYDVKM. V was cut by 5 bases and J by 2 bases, with 25 bases left in between. CDR3 DNA sequence: TGTGCCAGCAGTGGCACCATCACTTTAGCGGTGTGGACCTACGAGCAGTACTTC. This codes for CASSGTITLAVWTYEQYF.